The 29 T cell receptor beta chains below all came from one sample that was sequenced in a study of shared clonotypes between healthy human individuals. The table came from immunoSEQ multiplex PCR; TCRdb's copy has only in-frame clones and leaves some out. The table has millions of clones, 90% to 95% seen once. Sequencing was done on a sample of naive CD4+ T cells sorted from blood. Specified subset: CD45RA+ positively selected. The receptors shown here come from a man between 18 and 35 years old in good health.

About this clone itself: Additional DNA sequences in this sample encode the identical CDR3. The chain is built from TRBV5-1 and TRBJ2-3; D unresolved. The V end was cut by 0 bases, the J end by 5 bases, with 7 bases between. Germline-derived CDR1 and CDR2 are SGHRS and YFSETQ. The CDR3 consists of 13 residues. The CDR3 DNA reads as TGCGCCAGCAGCTTGGGTCTGCGAGATACGCAGTATTTT. This sequence encodes CASSLGLRDTQYF.

This clone was recorded a few times. Additional DNA sequences in this sample encode the identical CDR3. The CDR3 nucleotides are TGCGCCAGCAGCTTGGACATCAATCAGCCCCAGCATTTT. This encodes CASSLDINQPQHF. The rearrangement links TRBV5-1 to TRBJ1-5; D not resolved. The CDR3 loop spans 13 amino acids. Trimming pared 0 bases from V and 3 bases from J, leaving 4 bases between. CDR1 is SGHRS, CDR2 YFSETQ, per germline.

The rearrangement uses TRBV11-2 and TRBJ2-7; 7 bases align to TRBD2. Germline assignment: CDR1 SGHAT and CDR2 FQNNGV. The ends lost 7 bases at V and 4 bases at J; junction bases unmatched: 4. The CDR3 contains 12 residues. CDR3 in amino acids: CASKGRGYEQYF. The CDR3 DNA is TGTGCCAGCAAGGGGAGGGGTTACGAGCAGTACTTC.

This chain connects TRBV29-1 to TRBJ2-3; 8 bases line up with TRBD1. The CDR3 has 12 residues. The germline CDR1 and CDR2 sequences are SQVTM and ANQGSEA. J lost 6 bases, V lost 7 bases, and 6 bases had no gene match. The CDR3 DNA reads TGCAGCGCAGCCAGGGGGCCGGATACGCAGTATTTT. This gives the protein CSAARGPDTQYF.

The chain carries TRBV15 and TRBJ1-5; TRBD1 is a possible D gene (5 bases). The germline V gene has CDR1 LNHNV and CDR2 YYDKDF (reference sequence). The CDR3 runs to 18 residues. Trimming removed 1 base from V and 0 bases from J, with 16 bases in between. This CDR3 is CATSRVAGKGYSNQPQHF. The CDR3, as DNA: TGTGCCACCAGCAGAGTGGCAGGGAAAGGGTATAGCAATCAGCCCCAGCATTTT. Full variable domain (remainder filled in from reference TRBV15 and TRBJ1-5): DAMVIQNPRYQVTQFGKPVTLSCSQTLNHNVMYWYQQKSSQAPKLLFHYYDKDFNNEADTPDNFQSRRPNTSFCFLDIRSPGLGDTAMYLCATSRVAGKGYSNQPQHFGDGTRLSIL.

Worth noting for this clone: The identical CDR3 is also encoded by other nucleotide sequences in the sample. V gene TRBV18 combines with J gene TRBJ2-2, with TRBD1 as a possible D gene (5 bases). The CDR3 totals 14 residues. The V gene's germline CDR1 is KGHSH and CDR2 LQKENI. Trimming removed 5 bases from V and 2 bases from J, with 9 bases in between. The CDR3 region has the DNA TGTGCCAGCTCAACGACAGTAAACACCGGGGAGCTGTTTTTT. Translated, it gives CASSTTVNTGELFF.

The chain employs TRBV30 and TRBJ2-5; either TRBD1 or TRBD2 may supply D (6 bases each). The CDR3 consists of 11 residues. V lost 5 bases and J 5 bases, leaving 9 bases between the germline ends. The germline V gene has CDR1 GTSNPN and CDR2 SVGIG (reference sequence). CDR3 sequence: CAWGGGETQYF. The CDR3 DNA reads as TGTGCCTGGGGAGGGGGGGAGACCCAGTACTTC.

This clone has just one count. The chain has TRBV7-9 and TRBJ2-2; no firm D call. This CDR3 has 14 residues. Trimming removed 2 bases from V and 4 bases from J, with 8 bases in between. CDR1 is SEHNR and CDR2 is FQNEAQ in the germline V gene (reference sequence). This CDR3 is CASSLKLSTGELFF. Here the CDR3 DNA reads TGTGCCAGCAGCTTAAAACTTTCCACCGGGGAGCTGTTTTTT.

The V call is TRBV2, the J call TRBJ2-1; 10 bases align to TRBD1. CDR1 and CDR2 (germline): SNHLY, FYNNEI. The V and J ends lost 3 bases and 12 bases, in that order; junction bases with no gene match: 5. The CDR3 length is 13 residues. In DNA, the CDR3 is TGTGCCAGCAGTGATGGGACAGGGGTCTTGCAGTTCTTC. Translating gives CASSDGTGVLQFF.

The chain employs TRBV5-1 and TRBJ2-7, with 8 bases identical to TRBD1. Germline CDR1 and CDR2: SGHRS and YFSETQ. V lost 5 bases and J lost 2; bases outside the gene matches: 3. CDR3 length: 13 residues. This CDR3 is CASRVGQAYEQYF. The CDR3, as DNA: TGCGCCAGCAGAGTGGGACAGGCCTACGAGCAGTACTTC.

The rearrangement links TRBV5-6 to TRBJ1-2; possible D gene TRBD1, 5 bases. Trimming removed 4 bases from V and 7 bases from J, with 11 bases in between. This CDR3 region has 12 residues. The germline gives CDR1 SGHDT, CDR2 YYEEEE. CDR3 protein: CASSNSGFGYTF. The CDR3 bases are TGTGCCAGCAGCAACTCAGGGTTTGGCTACACCTTC. The full variable domain, its missing parts supplied by reference TRBV5-6 and TRBJ1-2, is DAGVTQSPTHLIKTRGQQVTLRCSPKSGHDTVSWYQQALGQGPQFIFQYYEEEERQRGNFPDRFSGHQFPNYSSELNVNALLLGDSALYLCASSNSGFGYTFGSGTRLTVV.

This clone showed up just a few times. V and J are TRBV19 and TRBJ1-5; a possible D gene is TRBD1 (5 bases). Germline V gene data show CDR1 as LNHDA and CDR2 as SQIVND (reference sequence). The V end was cut by 7 bases, the J end by 6 bases, with 10 bases between. This CDR3 is built from 12 residues. The CDR3 DNA reads TGTGCCAGTAATATGGGGGGTCAGCCCCAGCATTTT. It is translated as CASNMGGQPQHF.

This clone came up once. The CDR3 region is CASSLDFEAGASYNEQFF. Here the CDR3 DNA reads TGTGCCAGCAGCTTAGATTTTGAAGCGGGAGCCTCCTACAATGAGCAGTTCTTC. The rearrangement links TRBV11-2 to TRBJ2-1; 8 nucleotides agree with TRBD2. The CDR3 spans 18 residues. Germline V gene sequence: CDR1 SGHAT, CDR2 FQNNGV. J was trimmed by 0 bases and V by 0 bases; bases with no gene match: 7.

This chain uses TRBV7-6 with TRBJ1-5, with D perhaps matching TRBD1 (5 bases). The CDR3 has 13 amino acids. V was trimmed by 5 bases and J by 5 bases, leaving 10 bases between them. The germline V gene has CDR1 SGHVS and CDR2 FNYEAQ. CDR3 DNA sequence: TGTGCCAGCAGCAGAGGGACTCATCAGCCCCAGCATTTT. This codes for CASSRGTHQPQHF.

The J gene is TRBJ1-5, the V gene TRBV28, with 10 bases that match TRBD1. V trimming: 1 base; J trimming: 7 bases; junction bases outside the gene matches: 13. The length of the CDR3 is 18 residues. The V gene's germline CDR1 is MDHEN and CDR2 SYDVKM. The CDR3 nucleotides read TGTGCCAGCAGTTTATACGGAGCAGGGGACAGGGGTGCACAGCCCCAGCATTTT. This translates into CASSLYGAGDRGAQPQHF. Supplemented by reference TRBV28 and TRBJ1-5, the full variable domain reads DVKVTQSSRYLVKRTGEKVFLECVQDMDHENMFWYRQDPGLGLRLIYFSYDVKMKEKGDIPEGYSVSREKKERFSLILESASTNQTSMYLCASSLYGAGDRGAQPQHFGDGTRLSIL.

V usage is TRBV11-3 and J usage is TRBJ2-7; D could derive from TRBD1 or TRBD2 (6 bases each). The V gene's germline CDR1 is SGHNT and CDR2 YENEEA. Deletions cut 3 bases from V and 6 bases from J, with 12 bases between. The CDR3 has 13 residues. The CDR3 bases are TGTGCCAGCAGCTTTGACAGGAGGGGCGAGCAGTACTTC. Translated: CASSFDRRGEQYF.

The V and J genes are TRBV5-1 and TRBJ2-5; 9 nucleotides line up with TRBD1. CDR3 length: 13 amino acids. V gave up 2 bases and J gave up 5 bases; unmatched junction bases: 1. Germline values: CDR1 SGHRS, CDR2 YFSETQ. CDR3 amino acids: CASSFGQGETQYF. For the CDR3, the DNA is TGCGCCAGCAGCTTTGGACAGGGGGAGACCCAGTACTTC.

V usage is TRBV19 and J usage is TRBJ1-2, with TRBD1 as a possible D gene (5 bases). Germline V gene data show CDR1 as LNHDA and CDR2 as SQIVND (reference sequence). V shed 7 bases and J shed 0 bases, with 9 bases lying between them. The CDR3 spans 13 residues. Here the CDR3 DNA reads TGTGCCAGTAAAGGGGAGTCTAACTATGGCTACACCTTC. Encoded protein: CASKGESNYGYTF.

The chain uses TRBV27 and TRBJ1-4, with a tentative D call TRBD1 (6 bases). This CDR3 has 16 residues. Germline-derived CDR1 and CDR2 are MNHEY and SMNVEV (reference sequence). With 3 bases removed from V and 7 bases from J, the gap between germline ends came to 18 bases. CDR3 nucleotides: TGTGCCAGCAGTTTGGGTCTGAACCCGACAGGTGAAAAACTGTTTTTT. This sequence encodes CASSLGLNPTGEKLFF.

Worth noting for this clone: The same CDR3 also results from other DNA sequences found in this sample. The chain combines TRBV5-1 with TRBJ1-1; D remains ambiguous. CDR3 length: 11 residues. The V gene lost 5 bases and the J gene lost 3 bases, with 5 bases spanning the gap. Looked up from germline, CDR1 is SGHRS and CDR2 is YFSETQ. The CDR3 sequence: CASRGDTEAFF. CDR3 bases: TGCGCCAGCAGGGGTGACACTGAAGCTTTCTTT.

The chain joins TRBV30 to TRBJ1-2, with D perhaps TRBD1 (6 bases). Per the germline V gene, CDR1 is GTSNPN and CDR2 is SVGIG (reference sequence). V was trimmed by 1 base and J by 2 bases, leaving 14 bases between them. The CDR3 runs 15 residues. The CDR3 region has the DNA TGTGCCTGGAGTGGGGACAAGGGGCCAAACTATGGCTACACCTTC. This translates into CAWSGDKGPNYGYTF.

The J gene is TRBJ1-1, the V gene TRBV30; the D is unclear. V was shortened by 3 bases and J by 0 bases, with 8 bases between the two germline ends. The CDR3 spans 13 residues. Germline CDR1 is GTSNPN and CDR2 is SVGIG (reference sequence). CDR3 nucleotides: TGTGCCTGGAGGTATAGTTTGAACACTGAAGCTTTCTTT. Amino acids: CAWRYSLNTEAFF. Drawing the rest from reference TRBV30 and TRBJ1-1, the complete variable domain is SQTIHQWPATLVQPVGSPLSLECTVEGTSNPNLYWYRQAAGRGLQLLFYSVGIGQISSEVPQNLSASRPQDRQFILSSKKLLLSDSGFYLCAWRYSLNTEAFFGQGTRLTVV.

The chain combines TRBV15 with TRBJ2-5, with no clear D. The germline V gene encodes CDR1 LNHNV and CDR2 YYDKDF (reference sequence). This CDR3 spans 12 amino acids. Trimming stripped 0 bases from V and 7 bases from J, with 6 bases between. CDR3 protein: CATSRDLGTQYF. Written as DNA, the CDR3 is TGTGCCACCAGCAGAGATTTAGGGACCCAGTACTTC.

The chain links TRBV5-4 to TRBJ2-7; TRBD1 aligns across 8 bases. J was trimmed by 5 bases and V by 4 bases; bases with no gene match: 5. Per the germline V gene, CDR1 is SGHNT and CDR2 is YYREEE (reference sequence). This CDR3 spans 13 amino acids. This chain's CDR3 is CASSLQGVNEQYF. The CDR3 DNA reads as TGTGCCAGCAGCCTACAGGGGGTTAACGAGCAGTACTTC. The full variable domain, completed using reference TRBV5-4 and TRBJ2-7, is ETGVTQSPTHLIKTRGQQVTLRCSSQSGHNTVSWYQQALGQGPQFIFQYYREEENGRGNFPPRFSGLQFPNYSSELNVNALELDDSALYLCASSLQGVNEQYFGPGTRLTVT.

The J gene is TRBJ1-1, the V gene TRBV30; D possibly corresponds to TRBD1 (6 bases). The V and J ends lost 0 bases and 4 bases respectively, with 12 bases between them. CDR1 is GTSNPN and CDR2 is SVGIG in the germline V gene (reference sequence). The CDR3 has 14 amino acids. CDR3: CAWSVRGAFTEAFF. As DNA, the CDR3 is TGTGCCTGGAGTGTACGGGGGGCGTTCACTGAAGCTTTCTTT.

The V gene is TRBV30, the J gene TRBJ2-7, with TRBD2 identical over 12 bases. Germline CDR1 is GTSNPN and CDR2 is SVGIG (reference sequence). Losses at the gene ends were 0 bases for V and 6 bases for J; bases not matched to a gene: 9. CDR3 length equals 16 residues. CDR3 nucleotides: TGTGCCTGGAGTGTACTACTAGCGGGAGGCCCATCCGAGCAGTACTTC. Translated: CAWSVLLAGGPSEQYF.

This chain uses TRBV19 with TRBJ1-4, with 7 bases lining up with TRBD1. The CDR3 loop spans 13 amino acids. Looked up from germline, CDR1 is LNHDA and CDR2 is SQIVND (reference sequence). Trimming removed 5 bases from V and 6 bases from J; junction bases left unmatched: 3. Here the CDR3 reads CASSPDRDEKLFF. CDR3 coding DNA: TGTGCCAGTAGTCCAGACAGGGATGAAAAACTGTTTTTT.

The V call is TRBV6-1, the J call TRBJ1-3, with no clear D. This CDR3 spans 15 amino acids. The V gene's germline CDR1 is MNHNS and CDR2 SASEGT. V shed 3 bases and J shed 0 bases, with 9 bases lying between them. CDR3 region: CASSDLGSSGNTIYF. In nucleotides, the CDR3 is TGTGCCAGCAGTGACTTGGGAAGCTCTGGAAACACCATATATTTT.

Comment on this clone: Sequence at one end of the junction differs from germline and may be a read error. The V call is TRBV7-2, the J call TRBJ1-6, with D possibly being TRBD1 (5 bases). The V gene's germline CDR1 is SGHTA and CDR2 FQGNSA. The CDR3 covers 15 residues. The CDR3: CASSQAAAGPHNPIF. CDR3 nucleotides: TGTGCCAGCAGCCAGGCCGCCGCGGGACCGCATAACCCCATTTTT.